Sequencing of this T cell receptor beta chain was carried out in a study of T-cell reconstitution after alpha-beta-depleted transplantation in children. Broader study findings: Several patients had high TCRbeta diversity at day 60; it came from surviving recipient T cells and thymic progenitors. Several hundred expanded graft clones reportedly were the source of alpha-beta T cells about two months after transplant. By one year post-transplant, T-cell counts and diversity largely arose from T cells that were newly produced.

This clonotype was picked up many times. Its specificity is unknown. Unique molecular identifiers were incorporated when the TCRbeta library was constructed. MiXCR, applied by TCRdb to the PCR reads, yields one record per CDR3 protein. Counted here are hundreds of thousands of distinct CDR3 sequences, 23% occurring once; the ten biggest clones make up roughly 15%. The CDR3 runs to 15 residues. CDR1 LGHNA and CDR2 YSLEER come from the germline V gene. Trimming removed 1 base at V and 3 bases at J, with 10 bases between. The specimen comprised PBMCs, mostly from graft donor cells, sampled 360 days after TCRalphabeta/CD19-depleted stem cell transplant. The clonotype was recovered from a boy younger than two who had a stem cell transplant for acute myeloid leukemia, so the T cells may come from the graft donor. J is TRBJ1-5 and V is TRBV4-3; the D is unclear. Written as DNA, the CDR3 is TGCGCCAGCAGCCAAGGACTATCGAACAATCAGCCCCAGCATTTT. Its translation: CASSQGLSNNQPQHF.